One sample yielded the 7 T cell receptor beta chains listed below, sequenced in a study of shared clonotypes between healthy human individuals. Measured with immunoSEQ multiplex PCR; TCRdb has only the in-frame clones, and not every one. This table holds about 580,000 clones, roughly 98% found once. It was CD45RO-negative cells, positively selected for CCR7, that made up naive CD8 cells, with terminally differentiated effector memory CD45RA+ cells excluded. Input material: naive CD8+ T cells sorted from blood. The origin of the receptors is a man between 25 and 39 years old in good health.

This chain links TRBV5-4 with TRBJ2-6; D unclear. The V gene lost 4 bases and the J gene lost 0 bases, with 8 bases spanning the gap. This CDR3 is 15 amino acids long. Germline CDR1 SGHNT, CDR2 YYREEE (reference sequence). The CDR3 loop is CASSPMASGANVLTF. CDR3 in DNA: TGTGCCAGCAGCCCGATGGCCTCTGGGGCCAACGTCCTGACTTTC.

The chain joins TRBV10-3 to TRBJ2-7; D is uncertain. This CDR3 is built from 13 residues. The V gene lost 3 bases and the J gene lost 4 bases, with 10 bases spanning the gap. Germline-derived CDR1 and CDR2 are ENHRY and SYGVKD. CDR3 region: CAISEIGEYEQYF. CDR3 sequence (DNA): TGTGCCATCAGTGAAATCGGTGAATACGAGCAGTACTTC.

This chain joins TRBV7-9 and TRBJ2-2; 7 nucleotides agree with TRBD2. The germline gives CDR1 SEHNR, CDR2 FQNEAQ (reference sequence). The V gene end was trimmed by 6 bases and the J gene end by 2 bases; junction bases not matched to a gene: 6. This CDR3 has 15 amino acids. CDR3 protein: CASRTSVINTGELFF. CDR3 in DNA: TGTGCCAGCAGAACTAGCGTGATTAACACCGGGGAGCTGTTTTTT. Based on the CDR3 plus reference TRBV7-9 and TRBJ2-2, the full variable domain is DTGVSQNPRHKITKRGQNVTFRCDPISEHNRLYWYRQTLGQGPEFLTYFQNEAQLEKSRLLSDRFSAERPKGSFSTLEIQRTEQGDSAMYLCASRTSVINTGELFFGEGSRLTVL.

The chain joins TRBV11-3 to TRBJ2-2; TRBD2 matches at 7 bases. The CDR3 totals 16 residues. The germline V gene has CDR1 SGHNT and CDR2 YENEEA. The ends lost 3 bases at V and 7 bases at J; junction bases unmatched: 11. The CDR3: CASSFRGGSRGGELFF. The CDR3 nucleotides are TGTGCCAGCAGCTTTCGGGGCGGGAGCCGGGGCGGGGAGCTGTTTTTT.

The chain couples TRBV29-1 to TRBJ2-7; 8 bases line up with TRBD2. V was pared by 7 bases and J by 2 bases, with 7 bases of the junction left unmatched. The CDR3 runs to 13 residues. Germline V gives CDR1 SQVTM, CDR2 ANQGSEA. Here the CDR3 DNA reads TGCAGCGGATTAGCGGGACCCACCTACGAGCAGTACTTC. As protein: CSGLAGPTYEQYF.

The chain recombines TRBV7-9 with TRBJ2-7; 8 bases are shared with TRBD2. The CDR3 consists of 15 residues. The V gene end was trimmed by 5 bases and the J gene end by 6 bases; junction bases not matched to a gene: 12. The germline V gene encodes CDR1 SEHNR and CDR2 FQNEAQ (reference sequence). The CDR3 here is CASSPREGRPSEQYF. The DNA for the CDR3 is TGTGCCAGCAGCCCCCGGGAGGGCCGCCCTTCCGAGCAGTACTTC.

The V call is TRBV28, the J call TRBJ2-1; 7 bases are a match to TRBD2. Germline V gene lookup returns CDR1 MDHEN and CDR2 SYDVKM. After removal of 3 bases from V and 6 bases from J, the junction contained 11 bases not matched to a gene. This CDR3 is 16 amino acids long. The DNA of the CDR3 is TGTGCCAGCAGTTTTGACGTACTAGCTAGCGGCAATGAGCAGTTCTTC. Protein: CASSFDVLASGNEQFF.